A single sample gave rise to the 7 T cell receptor beta chains below, sequenced in a study of T cells after yellow fever vaccination. TCRdb passed the 5' RACE reads through MiXCR, listing each CDR3 protein once. The sample includes roughly 500,000 distinct CDR3 sequences, 15% to 20% seen only once; the top ten take roughly an eighth. This material consisted of PBMCs, taken 15 days after the yellow fever booster vaccination. These receptors all come from a man aged 25 to 45 who received the YFV17D yellow fever vaccine.

This clonotype has only a few counts. The rearrangement uses TRBV19 and TRBJ2-1, with 13 positions matching TRBD2. V lost 6 bases to trimming and J lost 7 bases; unmatched junction nucleotides: 6. In germline, CDR1 is LNHDA, CDR2 SQIVND (reference sequence). The CDR3 has 15 amino acids. The CDR3 DNA follows: TGTGCCAGTAGGCGACTAGCGGGAGGTGTGAATGAGCAGTTCTTC. Its protein product is CASRRLAGGVNEQFF.

The rearrangement uses TRBV29-1 and TRBJ2-3, with D uncertain. Germline lookup yields CDR1 SQVTM and CDR2 ANQGSEA. V lost 5 bases and J 2 bases, leaving 5 bases between the germline ends. The CDR3 extends over 11 amino acids. DNA for the CDR3: TGCAGCGTTAGGAACACAGATACGCAGTATTTT. This codes for CSVRNTDTQYF.

In its sample, this clonotype was seen a few times. The rearrangement uses TRBV9 and TRBJ2-4; no firm D call. The germline V gene encodes CDR1 SGDLS and CDR2 YYNGEE. V lost 4 bases to trimming and J lost 0 bases, with 17 bases between them. The CDR3 length is 17 residues. The CDR3 bases are TGTGCCAGCAGCCCCCTCCCTGGATCCGGAGCCAAAAACATTCAGTACTTC. As protein: CASSPLPGSGAKNIQYF. The full variable domain, in which reference TRBV9 and TRBJ2-4 provide the parts outside the CDR3, is DSGVTQTPKHLITATGQRVTLRCSPRSGDLSVYWYQQSLDQGLQFLIQYYNGEERAKGNILERFSAQQFPDLHSELNLSSLELGDSALYFCASSPLPGSGAKNIQYFGAGTRLSVL.

A few counts support this clonotype. V and J are TRBV7-2 and TRBJ2-3, with 10 bases lining up with TRBD1. V trimming: 4 bases; J trimming: 6 bases; junction bases outside the gene matches: 10. Germline assignment: CDR1 SGHTA and CDR2 FQGNSA. The CDR3 covers 16 residues. CDR3 coding DNA: TGTGCCAGCAGCTCCCAGGGACAGGGGTGGGGGGATACGCAGTATTTT. Translated, it gives CASSSQGQGWGDTQYF.

The V and J genes are TRBV27 and TRBJ2-2, with TRBD1 matching over 10 bases. Germline V gives CDR1 MNHEY, CDR2 SMNVEV (reference sequence). The CDR3 is 14 amino acids. The V segment lost 8 bases and the J segment 7 bases; nucleotides outside the gene matches: 7. The chain's CDR3 is CASATGGAVGELFF. The CDR3 DNA sequence: TGTGCCAGCGCGACAGGGGGCGCGGTCGGGGAGCTGTTTTTT.

The CDR3 region has the DNA TGTGCCAGCAGCCGGGACAGGTTTGCACCCCTCCACTTT. This sequence encodes CASSRDRFAPLHF. The V and J genes are TRBV12-3 or TRBV12-4 and TRBJ1-6, with 8 positions matching TRBD1. V gave up 6 bases and J gave up 11 bases; unmatched junction bases: 6. The CDR3 extends over 13 amino acids.

This clonotype was counted a few times. This rearrangement joins TRBV21-1 to TRBJ2-7; the D call TRBD1 from the table was never checked on the DNA. TRBV21-1 is a listed pseudogene. The CDR3 runs 18 residues. CDR3 sequence reads: CASSKIRDQGTRRYEQYF. In nucleotides, the CDR3 is TGTGCCAGCAGCAAAATTAGGGACCAAGGGACACGAAGATACGAGCAGTACTTC.